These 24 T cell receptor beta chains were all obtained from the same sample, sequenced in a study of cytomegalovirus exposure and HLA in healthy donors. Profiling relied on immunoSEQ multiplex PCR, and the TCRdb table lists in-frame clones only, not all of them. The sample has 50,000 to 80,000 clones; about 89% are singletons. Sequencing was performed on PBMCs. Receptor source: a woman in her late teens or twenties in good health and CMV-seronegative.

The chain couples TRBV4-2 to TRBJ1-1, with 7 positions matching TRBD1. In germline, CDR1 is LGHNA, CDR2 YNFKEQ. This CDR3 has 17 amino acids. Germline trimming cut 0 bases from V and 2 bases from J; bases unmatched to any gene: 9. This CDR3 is CASSQDSQGDGNTEAFF. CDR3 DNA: TGTGCCAGCAGCCAAGATAGCCAGGGGGATGGTAACACTGAAGCTTTCTTT.

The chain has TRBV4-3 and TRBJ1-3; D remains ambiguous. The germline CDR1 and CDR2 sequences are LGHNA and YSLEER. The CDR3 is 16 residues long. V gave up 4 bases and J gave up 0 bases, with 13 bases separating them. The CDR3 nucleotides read TGCGCCAGCAGCCCCGGCGGGCCGACCTCTGGAAACACCATATATTTT. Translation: CASSPGGPTSGNTIYF.

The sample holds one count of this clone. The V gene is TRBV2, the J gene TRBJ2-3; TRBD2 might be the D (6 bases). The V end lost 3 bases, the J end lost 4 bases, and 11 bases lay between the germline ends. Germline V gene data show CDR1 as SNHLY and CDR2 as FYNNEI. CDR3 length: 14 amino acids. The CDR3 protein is CASSEEGSSDTQYF. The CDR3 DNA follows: TGTGCCAGCAGTGAGGAGGGGTCGTCAGATACGCAGTATTTT.

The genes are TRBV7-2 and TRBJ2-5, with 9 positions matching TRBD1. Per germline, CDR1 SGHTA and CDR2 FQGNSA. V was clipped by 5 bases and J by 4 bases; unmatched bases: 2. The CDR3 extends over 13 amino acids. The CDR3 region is CASSRQGGETQYF. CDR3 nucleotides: TGTGCCAGCAGCCGACAGGGGGGAGAGACCCAGTACTTC. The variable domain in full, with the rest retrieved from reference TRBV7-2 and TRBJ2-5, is GAGVSQSPSNKVTEKGKDVELRCDPISGHTALYWYRQSLGQGLEFLIYFQGNSAPDKSGLPSDRFSAERTGGSVSTLTIQRTQQEDSAVYLCASSRQGGETQYFGPGTRLLVL.

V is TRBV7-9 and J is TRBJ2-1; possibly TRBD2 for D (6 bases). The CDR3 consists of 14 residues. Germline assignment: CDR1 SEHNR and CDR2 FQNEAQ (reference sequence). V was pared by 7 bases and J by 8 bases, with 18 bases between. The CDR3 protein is CASIRVGGRDEQFF. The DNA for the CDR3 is TGTGCCAGCATCCGAGTGGGGGGTAGGGATGAGCAGTTCTTC. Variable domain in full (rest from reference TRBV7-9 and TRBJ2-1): DTGVSQNPRHKITKRGQNVTFRCDPISEHNRLYWYRQTLGQGPEFLTYFQNEAQLEKSRLLSDRFSAERPKGSFSTLEIQRTEQGDSAMYLCASIRVGGRDEQFFGPGTRLTVL.

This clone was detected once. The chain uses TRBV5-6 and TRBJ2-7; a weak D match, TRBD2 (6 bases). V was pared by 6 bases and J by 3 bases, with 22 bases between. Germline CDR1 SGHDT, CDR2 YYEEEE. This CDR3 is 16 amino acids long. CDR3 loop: CASNLGGPSNGYEQYF. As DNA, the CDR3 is TGTGCCAGCAACCTGGGAGGACCGAGTAATGGCTACGAGCAGTACTTC.

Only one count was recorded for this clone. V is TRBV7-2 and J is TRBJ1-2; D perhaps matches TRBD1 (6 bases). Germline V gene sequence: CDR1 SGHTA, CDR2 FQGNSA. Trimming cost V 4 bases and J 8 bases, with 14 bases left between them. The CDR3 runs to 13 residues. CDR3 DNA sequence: TGTGCCAGCAGCTCCGACAGGCACTCCGGCTACACCTTC. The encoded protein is CASSSDRHSGYTF.

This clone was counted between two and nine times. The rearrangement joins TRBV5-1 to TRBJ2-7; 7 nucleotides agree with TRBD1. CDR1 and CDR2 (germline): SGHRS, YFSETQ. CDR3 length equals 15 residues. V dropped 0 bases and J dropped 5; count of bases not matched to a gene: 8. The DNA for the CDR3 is TGCGCCAGCAGCTTGGGAACAGGGGATTCCGACGAGCAGTACTTC. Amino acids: CASSLGTGDSDEQYF.

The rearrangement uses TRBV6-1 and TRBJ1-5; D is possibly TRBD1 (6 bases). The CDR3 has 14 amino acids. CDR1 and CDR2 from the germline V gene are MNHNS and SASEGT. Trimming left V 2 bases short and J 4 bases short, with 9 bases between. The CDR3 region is CASSEQGRNQPQHF. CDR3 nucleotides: TGTGCCAGCAGTGAACAGGGGAGAAATCAGCCCCAGCATTTT.

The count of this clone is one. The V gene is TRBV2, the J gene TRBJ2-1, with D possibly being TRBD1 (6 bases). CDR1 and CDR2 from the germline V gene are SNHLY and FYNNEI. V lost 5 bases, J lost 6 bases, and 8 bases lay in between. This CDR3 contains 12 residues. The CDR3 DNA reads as TGTGCCAGCAGTAGGACAGTCAATGAGCAGTTCTTC. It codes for CASSRTVNEQFF.

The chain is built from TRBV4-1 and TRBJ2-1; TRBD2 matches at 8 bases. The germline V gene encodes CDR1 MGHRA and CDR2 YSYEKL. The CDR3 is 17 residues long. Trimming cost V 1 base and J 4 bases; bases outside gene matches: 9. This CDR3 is CASSQGSSGPIYNEQFF. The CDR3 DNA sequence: TGCGCCAGCAGCCAAGGATCTAGCGGGCCGATATACAATGAGCAGTTCTTC.

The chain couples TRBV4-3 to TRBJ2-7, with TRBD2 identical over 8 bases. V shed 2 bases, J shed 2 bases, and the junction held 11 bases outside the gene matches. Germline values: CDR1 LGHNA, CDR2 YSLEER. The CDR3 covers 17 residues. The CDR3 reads CASSQQTSGGAPYEQYF. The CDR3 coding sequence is TGCGCCAGCAGCCAACAAACCTCCGGGGGGGCCCCCTACGAGCAGTACTTC.

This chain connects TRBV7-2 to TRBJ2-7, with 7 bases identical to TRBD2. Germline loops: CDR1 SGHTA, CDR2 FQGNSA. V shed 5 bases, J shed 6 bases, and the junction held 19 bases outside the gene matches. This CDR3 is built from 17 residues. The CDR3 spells CASSRPTGGSKAGEQYF. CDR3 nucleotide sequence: TGTGCCAGCAGCCGACCCACGGGCGGGAGTAAAGCGGGCGAGCAGTACTTC.

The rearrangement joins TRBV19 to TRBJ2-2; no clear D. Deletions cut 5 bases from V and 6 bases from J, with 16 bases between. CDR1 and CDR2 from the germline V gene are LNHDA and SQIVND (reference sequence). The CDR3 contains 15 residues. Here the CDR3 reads CASSAEGFRAGELFF. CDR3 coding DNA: TGTGCCAGTAGTGCGGAAGGATTTCGGGCCGGGGAGCTGTTTTTT. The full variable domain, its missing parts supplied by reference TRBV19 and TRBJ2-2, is DGGITQSPKYLFRKEGQNVTLSCEQNLNHDAMYWYRQDPGQGLRLIYYSQIVNDFQKGDIAEGYSVSREKKESFPLTVTSAQKNPTAFYLCASSAEGFRAGELFFGEGSRLTVL.

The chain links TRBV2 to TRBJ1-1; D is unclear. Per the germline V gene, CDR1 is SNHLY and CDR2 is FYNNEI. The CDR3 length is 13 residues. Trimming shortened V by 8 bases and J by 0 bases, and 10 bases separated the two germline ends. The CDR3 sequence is CASAAAMNTEAFF. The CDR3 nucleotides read TGTGCCAGCGCGGCAGCCATGAACACTGAAGCTTTCTTT.

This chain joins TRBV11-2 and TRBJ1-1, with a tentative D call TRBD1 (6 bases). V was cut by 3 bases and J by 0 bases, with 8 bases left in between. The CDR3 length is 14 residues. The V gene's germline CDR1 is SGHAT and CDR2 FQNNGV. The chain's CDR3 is CASSFGQLNTEAFF. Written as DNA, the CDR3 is TGTGCCAGCAGCTTCGGACAGCTGAACACTGAAGCTTTCTTT.

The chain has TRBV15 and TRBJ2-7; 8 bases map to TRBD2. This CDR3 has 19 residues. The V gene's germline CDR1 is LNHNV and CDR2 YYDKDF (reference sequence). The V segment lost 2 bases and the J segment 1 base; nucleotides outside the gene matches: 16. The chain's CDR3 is CATSRFPGLAVPGSYEQYF. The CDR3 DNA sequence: TGTGCCACCAGCAGATTTCCTGGACTAGCAGTTCCTGGGTCCTACGAGCAGTACTTC.

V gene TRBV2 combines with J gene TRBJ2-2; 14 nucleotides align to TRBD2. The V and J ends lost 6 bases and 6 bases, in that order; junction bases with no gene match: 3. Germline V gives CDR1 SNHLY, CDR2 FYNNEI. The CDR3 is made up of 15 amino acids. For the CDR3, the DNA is TGTGCCAGCAGGGCGACTAGCGGGGGGGCCGGGGAGCTGTTTTTT. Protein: CASRATSGGAGELFF.

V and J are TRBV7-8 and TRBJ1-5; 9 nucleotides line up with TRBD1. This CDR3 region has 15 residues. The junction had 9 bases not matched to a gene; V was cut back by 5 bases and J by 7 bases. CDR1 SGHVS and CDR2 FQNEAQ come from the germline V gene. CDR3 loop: CASSRDRDPWQPQHF. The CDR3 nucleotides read TGTGCCAGCAGCAGGGACAGGGACCCGTGGCAGCCCCAGCATTTT.

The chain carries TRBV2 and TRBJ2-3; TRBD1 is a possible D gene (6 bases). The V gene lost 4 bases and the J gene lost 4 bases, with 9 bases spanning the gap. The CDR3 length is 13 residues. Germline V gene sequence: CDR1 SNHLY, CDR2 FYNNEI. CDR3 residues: CASSGYRADTQYF. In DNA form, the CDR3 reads TGTGCCAGCAGTGGGTACAGGGCAGATACGCAGTATTTT. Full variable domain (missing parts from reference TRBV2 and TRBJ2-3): EPEVTQTPSHQVTQMGQEVILRCVPISNHLYFYWYRQILGQKVEFLVSFYNNEISEKSEIFDDQFSVERPDGSNFTLKIRSTKLEDSAMYFCASSGYRADTQYFGPGTRLTVL.

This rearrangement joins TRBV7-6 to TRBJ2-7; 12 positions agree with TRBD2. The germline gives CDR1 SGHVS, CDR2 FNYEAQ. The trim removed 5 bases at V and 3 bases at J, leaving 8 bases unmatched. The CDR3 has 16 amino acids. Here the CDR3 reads CASSIQLAGGIYEQYF. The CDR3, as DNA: TGTGCCAGCAGCATACAACTAGCGGGAGGTATCTACGAGCAGTACTTC.

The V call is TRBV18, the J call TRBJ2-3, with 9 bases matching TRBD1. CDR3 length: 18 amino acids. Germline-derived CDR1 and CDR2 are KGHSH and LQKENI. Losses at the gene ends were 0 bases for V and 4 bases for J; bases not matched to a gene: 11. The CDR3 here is CASSPPNTGGFESDTQYF. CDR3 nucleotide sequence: TGTGCCAGCTCACCACCAAACACAGGGGGCTTCGAATCAGATACGCAGTATTTT.

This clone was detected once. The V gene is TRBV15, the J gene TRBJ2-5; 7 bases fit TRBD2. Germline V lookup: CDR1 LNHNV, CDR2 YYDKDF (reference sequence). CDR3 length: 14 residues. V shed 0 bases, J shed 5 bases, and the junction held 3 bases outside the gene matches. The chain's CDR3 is CATSRDRLAETQYF. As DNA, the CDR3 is TGTGCCACCAGCAGAGATAGACTAGCCGAGACCCAGTACTTC. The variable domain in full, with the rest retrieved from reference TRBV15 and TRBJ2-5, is DAMVIQNPRYQVTQFGKPVTLSCSQTLNHNVMYWYQQKSSQAPKLLFHYYDKDFNNEADTPDNFQSRRPNTSFCFLDIRSPGLGDTAMYLCATSRDRLAETQYFGPGTRLLVL.

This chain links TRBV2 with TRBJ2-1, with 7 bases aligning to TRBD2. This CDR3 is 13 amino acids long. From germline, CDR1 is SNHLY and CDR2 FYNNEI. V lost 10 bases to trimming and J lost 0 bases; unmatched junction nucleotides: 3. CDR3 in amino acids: CAILASSYNEQFF. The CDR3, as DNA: TGTGCCATACTAGCGAGCTCCTACAATGAGCAGTTCTTC.